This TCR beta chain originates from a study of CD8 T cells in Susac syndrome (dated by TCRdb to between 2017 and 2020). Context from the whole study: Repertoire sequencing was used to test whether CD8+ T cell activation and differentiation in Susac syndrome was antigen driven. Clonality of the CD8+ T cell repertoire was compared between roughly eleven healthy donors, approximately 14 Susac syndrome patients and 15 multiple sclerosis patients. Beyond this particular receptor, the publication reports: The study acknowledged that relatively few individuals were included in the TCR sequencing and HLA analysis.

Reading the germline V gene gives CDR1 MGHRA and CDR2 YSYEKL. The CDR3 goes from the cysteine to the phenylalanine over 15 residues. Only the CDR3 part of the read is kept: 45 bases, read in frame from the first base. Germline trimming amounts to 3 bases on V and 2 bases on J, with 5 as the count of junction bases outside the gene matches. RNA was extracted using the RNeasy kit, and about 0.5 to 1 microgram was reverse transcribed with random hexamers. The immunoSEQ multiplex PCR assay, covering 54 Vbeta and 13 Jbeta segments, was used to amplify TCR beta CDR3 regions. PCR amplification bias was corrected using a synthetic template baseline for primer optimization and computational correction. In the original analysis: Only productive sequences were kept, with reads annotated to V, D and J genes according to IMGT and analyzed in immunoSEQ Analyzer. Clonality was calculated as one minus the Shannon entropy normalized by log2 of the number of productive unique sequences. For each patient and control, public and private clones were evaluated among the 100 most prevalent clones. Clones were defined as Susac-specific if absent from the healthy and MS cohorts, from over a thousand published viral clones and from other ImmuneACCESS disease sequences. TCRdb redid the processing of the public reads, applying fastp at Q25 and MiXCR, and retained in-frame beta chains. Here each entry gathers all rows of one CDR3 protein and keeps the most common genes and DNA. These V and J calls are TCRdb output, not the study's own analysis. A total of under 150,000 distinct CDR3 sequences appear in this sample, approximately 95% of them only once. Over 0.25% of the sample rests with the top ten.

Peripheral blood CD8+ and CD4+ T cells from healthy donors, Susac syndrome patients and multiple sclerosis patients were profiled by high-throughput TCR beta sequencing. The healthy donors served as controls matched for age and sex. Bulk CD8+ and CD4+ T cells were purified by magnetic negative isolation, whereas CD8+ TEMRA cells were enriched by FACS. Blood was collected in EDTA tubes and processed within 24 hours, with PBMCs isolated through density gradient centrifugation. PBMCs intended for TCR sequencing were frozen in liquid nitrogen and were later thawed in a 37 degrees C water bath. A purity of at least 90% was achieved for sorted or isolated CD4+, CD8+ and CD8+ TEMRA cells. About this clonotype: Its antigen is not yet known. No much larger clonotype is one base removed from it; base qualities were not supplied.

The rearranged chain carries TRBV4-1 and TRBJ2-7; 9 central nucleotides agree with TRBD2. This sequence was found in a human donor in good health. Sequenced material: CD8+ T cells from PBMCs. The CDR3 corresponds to CASSQASGIPYEQYF. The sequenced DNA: TGCGCCAGCAGCCAGGCTAGCGGGATTCCCTACGAGCAGTACTTC.